This TCR beta chain was obtained from a study (dated by TCRdb to between 2015 and 2016). Study-level background: The study set out to test whether tumor-infiltrating Tregs in breast cancer get recruited from blood Tregs or are instead converted in situ from other CD4+ T cell subsets.

Cells that were CD4+CD25+CD127-/low were isolated as Tregs. Tregs, naive and memory CD4+ T cells from tumor, blood and ipsilateral draining lymph nodes of a few breast cancer patients underwent full-length TCR alpha and beta sequencing. Tumor tissue and lymph nodes obtained by ipsilateral axillary dissection were perfused with PBS, cut into small pieces and digested using collagenase I and hyaluronidase. FACS confirmed that the sorted cell populations were more than 90% pure. The investigation overall reported the following: Tumor-infiltrating Treg TCR alpha and beta sequences overlapped most with tumor naive CD4+ T cells, then with blood naive CD4+ T cells. Tumor memory CD4+ T cell TCR gene usage was found to cluster with blood and lymph node memory CD4+ cells and with lymph node naive CD4+ cells. The larger-cohort validation was restricted to a single TCR beta V-J rearrangement rather than whole repertoires.

Full-length TCR variable regions were amplified by 5' RACE PCR with constant-region reverse primers, followed by semi-nested PCR with Nested Universal Primer A. The ReliaPrep RNA Cell Miniprep System was used to extract total RNA, which was then reverse transcribed into 5'RACE-ready cDNA with the SMARTer RACE 5'/3' Kit. Multiplex adaptors were used to barcode full-length TCR alpha and beta libraries, and the barcoded libraries were sequenced on an Illumina MiSeq. Concerning the study's data processing: For each of nine subset-tissue groups, sequencing data from the five patients were combined, and the groups were compared by unsupervised clustering of TCR gene usage. The Morisita-Horn index, with shared sequences weighted by their contribution to each repertoire, was used to calculate repertoire similarity. The public reads were quality trimmed at Q25 with fastp and then assembled into clones with MiXCR by TCRdb, keeping productive beta chains. Each CDR3 protein appears once, grouped with its most common genes and DNA. TCRdb assigned the V and J calls; the authors' analysis was not used. The table for this sample lists 52,000 or so distinct CDR3 sequences; roughly 20% of them were counted only once. The ten largest make up around 3.2% of the sample.

About this clonotype: No cognate antigen has been identified for it. Base qualities are missing; no much larger clone stands one base away.

Reading the germline V gene gives CDR1 SGHTA and CDR2 FQGNSA. The V end gives up 5 bases and the J end 4 bases, leaving 13 bases in the junction not matched to a gene. From the cysteine up to the phenylalanine, the CDR3 has a length of 16 residues. Only the CDR3 DNA stays, 48 bases, in frame from base 1. The V gene is TRBV7-2 and the J gene is TRBJ1-2; a stretch of 7 junction bases matches TRBD1. The sample was tumor-infiltrating Tregs sorted from the breast tumor. The clonotype originates from a female donor with breast cancer. In nucleotide form, the sequence is TGTGCCAGCAGCCCACCTACAGGGGCAGGCGCCTATGGCTACACCTTC. It codes for CASSPPTGAGAYGYTF.